The 24 T cell receptor beta chains given below trace back to one sample, sequenced in a study of PD-1 blockade in classical Hodgkin lymphoma. Some clones are missing from TCRdb's copy, which holds only in-frame ones; the method was immunoSEQ multiplex PCR. Of around 17,000 clones listed, roughly four fifths were seen once; the top ten hold roughly 8.9%. The time point denotes: newly diagnosed, previously untreated cHL patient sample. Input material: peripheral blood mononuclear cells (PBMCs). The receptors originated from a human donor with classical Hodgkin lymphoma.

The chain carries TRBV2 and TRBJ2-7; D perhaps matches TRBD2 (6 bases). Trimming stripped 5 bases from V and 7 bases from J, with 9 bases between. The CDR3 has 11 residues. From germline, CDR1 is SNHLY and CDR2 FYNNEI. CDR3 sequence: CASSPRGEQYF. The DNA for the CDR3 is TGTGCCAGCAGTCCCCGGGGGGAGCAGTACTTC.

V is TRBV7-2 and J is TRBJ1-5; 11 bases line up with TRBD1. Trimming took 5 bases from V and 2 from J; bases not matched to a gene: 11. The CDR3 runs 18 residues. Germline assignment: CDR1 SGHTA and CDR2 FQGNSA. The CDR3 DNA follows: TGTGCCAGCAGCCCCCCGGGACAGGGGGTAGGGGGCAATCAGCCCCAGCATTTT. It yields the protein CASSPPGQGVGGNQPQHF.

CDR3 loop: CASSLARVETQYF. The CDR3 nucleotides read TGTGCCAGCAGTTTAGCACGGGTCGAGACCCAGTACTTC. The chain joins TRBV27 to TRBJ2-5; D gene ambiguous. The CDR3 contains 13 residues. V was pared by 2 bases and J by 5 bases, with 9 bases between. CDR1 and CDR2 from the germline V gene are MNHEY and SMNVEV (reference sequence).

V gene TRBV28 combines with J gene TRBJ2-3; 12 positions match TRBD2. The CDR3 is 15 residues long. The junction had 3 bases not matched to a gene; V was cut back by 3 bases and J by 5 bases. CDR1 MDHEN and CDR2 SYDVKM come from the germline V gene. The CDR3 DNA reads TGTGCCAGCAGTTTCTTGACTAGCGGGAGAGATACGCAGTATTTT. This translates into CASSFLTSGRDTQYF.

This chain connects TRBV2 to TRBJ1-5, with D possibly TRBD1 on 6 matching bases. The CDR3 runs 14 residues. The germline V gene has CDR1 SNHLY and CDR2 FYNNEI. With 4 bases removed from V and 2 bases from J, the gap between germline ends came to 9 bases. In DNA, the CDR3 is TGTGCCAGCAGTGCAGGGGCCGGCAATCAGCCCCAGCATTTT. Encoded protein: CASSAGAGNQPQHF.

This chain's CDR3 is CSARGVYEQYF. CDR3 coding DNA: TGCAGTGCTAGAGGAGTCTACGAGCAGTACTTC. This chain links TRBV20-1 with TRBJ2-7; D unclear. V shed 1 base and J shed 3 bases, with 4 bases lying between them. Germline CDR1 and CDR2: DFQATT and SNEGSKA (reference sequence). The CDR3 consists of 11 residues.

The chain links TRBV6-1 to TRBJ1-5; D possibly corresponds to TRBD1 (5 bases). CDR1 and CDR2 (germline): MNHNS, SASEGT. The CDR3 is 16 amino acids. Between the trimmed V and J ends, which lost 4 bases and 0 bases, there was a span of 13 bases. The CDR3 DNA sequence: TGTGCCAGCAGTGGCCGGGACCAAAGTAGCAATCAGCCCCAGCATTTT. Translation gives CASSGRDQSSNQPQHF.

This clone came up a few times. V gene TRBV6-5 combines with J gene TRBJ1-3; a weak D match, TRBD1 (5 bases). With 5 bases removed from V and 4 bases from J, the gap between germline ends came to 12 bases. CDR1 and CDR2 from the germline V gene are MNHEY and SVGAGI. This CDR3 region has 14 residues. Here the CDR3 DNA reads TGTGCCAGCAGTCTTGGGACTCTGGGAAACACCATATATTTT. This sequence encodes CASSLGTLGNTIYF.

This clone was seen a few times. This chain links TRBV5-4 with TRBJ1-1; TRBD1 matches 9 bases. V lost 4 bases to trimming and J lost 1 base; unmatched junction nucleotides: 5. Germline CDR1 SGHNT, CDR2 YYREEE (reference sequence). The CDR3 totals 15 residues. The CDR3 DNA reads as TGTGCCAGCAGCCCACGGGACAGGGCGAACACTGAAGCTTTCTTT. As protein: CASSPRDRANTEAFF.

DNA of the CDR3: TGTGCCAGCAACTCACCACAGGGGAACTCCTACGAGCAGTACTTC. Its protein is CASNSPQGNSYEQYF. The chain combines TRBV28 with TRBJ2-7, with 7 positions matching TRBD1. Trimming at V came to 7 bases and at J to 0 bases, leaving 9 bases not matched to a gene. CDR1 is MDHEN and CDR2 is SYDVKM in the germline V gene. The CDR3 is made up of 15 amino acids.

This chain connects TRBV28 to TRBJ2-1; D is possibly TRBD2 (6 bases). V dropped 3 bases and J dropped 2 bases, with 11 bases sitting between them. CDR1 MDHEN and CDR2 SYDVKM come from the germline V gene. The CDR3 extends over 15 amino acids. The DNA for the CDR3 is TGTGCCAGCAGTTTTGGGGGGTTTACCTACAATGAGCAGTTCTTC. Amino acids: CASSFGGFTYNEQFF.

The rearrangement uses TRBV5-6 and TRBJ2-3; no reliable D call. CDR1 is SGHDT and CDR2 is YYEEEE in the germline V gene. CDR3 length: 15 residues. V shed 3 bases and J shed 1 base, with 12 bases lying between them. This CDR3 reads CASSSTGRRTDTQYF. The CDR3 nucleotides are TGTGCCAGCAGCTCGACTGGACGGCGCACAGATACGCAGTATTTT.

This clone was seen only once. The V and J genes are TRBV12-2 and TRBJ2-3; the D call TRBD2 from the table was never checked on the DNA. TRBV12-2 is noted as a pseudogene. The CDR3 is made up of 19 amino acids. The CDR3, as DNA: TGTGCAAGTCGCTTAGCGGGTAGCGGGAGGCCCCCCACCACAGATACGCAGTATTTT. It yields the protein CASRLAGSGRPPTTDTQYF.

This sequence joins TRBV19 and TRBJ2-2; tentatively, D is TRBD1 or TRBD2 (5 bases each). CDR3 length: 15 amino acids. The germline CDR1 and CDR2 sequences are LNHDA and SQIVND (reference sequence). Trimming shortened V by 3 bases and J by 6 bases, and 14 bases separated the two germline ends. The CDR3 loop reads CASSIRGPTSGELFF. The DNA of the CDR3 is TGTGCCAGTAGTATTAGGGGACCAACTTCCGGGGAGCTGTTTTTT.

This clone was counted a single time. This chain connects TRBV9 to TRBJ2-7; the match to TRBD2 covers 14 bases. The ends lost 0 bases at V and 4 bases at J; junction bases unmatched: 0. The CDR3 consists of 15 residues. CDR1 SGDLS and CDR2 YYNGEE come from the germline V gene. The CDR3 loop is CASSVGLAGGYEQYF. CDR3 bases: TGTGCCAGCAGCGTAGGACTAGCGGGAGGGTACGAGCAGTACTTC.

The J gene is TRBJ2-6, the V gene TRBV6-4; 11 bases are shared with TRBD1. The CDR3 runs 16 residues. The germline gives CDR1 MRHNA, CDR2 SNTAGT. The ends lost 4 bases at V and 2 bases at J; junction bases unmatched: 1. Here the CDR3 DNA reads TGTGCCAGCAGTGGGACAGGGGGCGCTGGGGCCAACGTCCTGACTTTC. Its protein is CASSGTGGAGANVLTF.

The chain has TRBV18 and TRBJ2-3; TRBD1 aligns across 7 bases. CDR1 and CDR2 (germline): KGHSH, LQKENI. The CDR3 is made up of 12 amino acids. V was clipped by 8 bases and J by 6 bases; unmatched bases: 5. In DNA form, the CDR3 reads TGTGCCAGCCAAAAGGGGGCGGATACGCAGTATTTT. As protein: CASQKGADTQYF.

This chain connects TRBV28 to TRBJ2-7; TRBD2 aligns across 14 bases. The trim removed 4 bases at V and 3 bases at J, leaving 5 bases unmatched. CDR3 length equals 16 residues. Germline assignment: CDR1 MDHEN and CDR2 SYDVKM. The CDR3 loop is CASSSTGLAGGYEQYF. CDR3 nucleotide sequence: TGTGCCAGCAGTTCCACCGGACTAGCGGGGGGCTACGAGCAGTACTTC.

Only one count was recorded for this clone. This rearrangement joins TRBV15 to TRBJ1-1; D remains ambiguous. Trimming took 3 bases from V and 3 from J, leaving 14 bases between them. This CDR3 spans 15 amino acids. Germline CDR1 and CDR2: LNHNV and YYDKDF (reference sequence). In DNA form, the CDR3 reads TGTGCCACCAGCAGTGGAACCCGGGAGGACACTGAAGCTTTCTTT. As protein: CATSSGTREDTEAFF.

V is TRBV28 and J is TRBJ1-5; D is unclear. The CDR3 extends over 11 amino acids. Germline loops: CDR1 MDHEN, CDR2 SYDVKM. V was trimmed by 3 bases and J by 12 bases, leaving 9 bases between them. The CDR3 nucleotides are TGTGCCAGCAGTTTTCGAGGAGGCCAGCATTTT. Translating it yields CASSFRGGQHF.

The V gene is TRBV27, the J gene TRBJ2-5, with D perhaps TRBD1 or TRBD2 (7 bases each). CDR1 MNHEY and CDR2 SMNVEV come from the germline V gene (reference sequence). This CDR3 spans 15 amino acids. V lost 3 bases, J lost 2 bases, and 13 bases lay in between. As DNA, the CDR3 is TGTGCCAGCAGTTTCGGGGGGACAGTTCAAGAGACCCAGTACTTC. Protein sequence: CASSFGGTVQETQYF.

This clone was observed once. The V call is TRBV19, the J call TRBJ2-3; D not resolved. The CDR3 consists of 13 residues. The germline V gene has CDR1 LNHDA and CDR2 SQIVND (reference sequence). V was pared by 3 bases and J by 2 bases, with 6 bases between. The CDR3: CASSIGHTDTQYF. DNA of the CDR3: TGTGCCAGTAGTATCGGGCACACAGATACGCAGTATTTT.

V and J are TRBV6-1 and TRBJ2-7; no firm D call. V gave up 6 bases and J gave up 0 bases, with 12 bases separating them. This CDR3 region has 14 residues. In germline, CDR1 is MNHNS, CDR2 SASEGT. The CDR3 here is CASRSEPGSYEQYF. In DNA form, the CDR3 reads TGTGCCAGCAGGAGCGAGCCGGGCTCCTACGAGCAGTACTTC.

There are a few counts of this clone. CDR3 coding DNA: TGCGCCAGCAGGGCGCGGGATACAGGGATGAATGAGCAGTTCTTC. This codes for CASRARDTGMNEQFF. The chain employs TRBV5-1 and TRBJ2-1; possibly TRBD1 or TRBD2 for D (6 bases each). This CDR3 contains 15 residues. The V gene's germline CDR1 is SGHRS and CDR2 YFSETQ. Trimming took off 5 bases at V and 7 bases at J, with 19 bases between the two ends.